The clone carrying this TCR beta chain was counted once. PCR amplification relied on 60 Vbeta primers (plus 13 Jbeta primers). Sequencing used immunoSEQ multiplex PCR; TCRdb keeps in-frame clones, though not all of them. The profile covers 200,000 to 300,000 clones, with approximately 81% appearing a single time and 7% to 9% taken by the ten largest. Germline V gene data show CDR1 as MDHEN and CDR2 as SYDVKM. This CDR3 is 16 amino acids long. Losses at the gene ends were 3 bases for V and 3 bases for J; bases not matched to a gene: 9. This entry belongs to a study of cytomegalovirus exposure and HLA in healthy donors.

The clonotype comes from a woman aged 60-75 years in good health and CMV-seropositive. Material for sequencing was PBMCs. The rearrangement links TRBV28 to TRBJ1-1; 8 nucleotides line up with TRBD1. DNA of the CDR3: TGTGCCAGCAGTTTCCTTGGGCAGGGGGCGGACACTGAAGCTTTCTTT. Translation: CASSFLGQGADTEAFF. The whole variable domain, filled in from reference TRBV28 and TRBJ1-1, reads DVKVTQSSRYLVKRTGEKVFLECVQDMDHENMFWYRQDPGLGLRLIYFSYDVKMKEKGDIPEGYSVSREKKERFSLILESASTNQTSMYLCASSFLGQGADTEAFFGQGTRLTVV.